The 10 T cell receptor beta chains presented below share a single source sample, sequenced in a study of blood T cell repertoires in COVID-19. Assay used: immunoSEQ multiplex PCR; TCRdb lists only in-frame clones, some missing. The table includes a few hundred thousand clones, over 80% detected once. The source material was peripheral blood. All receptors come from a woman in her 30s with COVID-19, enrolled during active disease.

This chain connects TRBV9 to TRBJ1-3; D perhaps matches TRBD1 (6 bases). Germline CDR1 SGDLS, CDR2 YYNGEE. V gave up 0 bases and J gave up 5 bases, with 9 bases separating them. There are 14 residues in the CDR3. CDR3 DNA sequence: TGTGCCAGCAGCGTAGCACAGGGTAGAAACACCATATATTTT. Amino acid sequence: CASSVAQGRNTIYF. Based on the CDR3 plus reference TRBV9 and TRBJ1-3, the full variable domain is DSGVTQTPKHLITATGQRVTLRCSPRSGDLSVYWYQQSLDQGLQFLIQYYNGEERAKGNILERFSAQQFPDLHSELNLSSLELGDSALYFCASSVAQGRNTIYFGEGSWLTVV.

The CDR3 DNA reads as TGTGCCAGTAGTCTCGGACAGGGGCTTGTTCCCACCGGGGAGCTGTTTTTT. Translated: CASSLGQGLVPTGELFF. J is TRBJ2-2 and V is TRBV19; 9 nucleotides match TRBD1. V shed 5 bases and J 4 bases; nucleotides not matched to a gene: 11. This CDR3 has 17 amino acids. CDR1 and CDR2 (germline): LNHDA, SQIVND (reference sequence).

The CDR3 nucleotides are TGTGCCAGCAGCTTAGGACTAGCGGGGGCCTTCACAGATACGCAGTATTTT. It codes for CASSLGLAGAFTDTQYF. The chain recombines TRBV7-2 with TRBJ2-3; 12 nucleotides match TRBD2. The V gene end was trimmed by 1 base and the J gene end by 2 bases; junction bases not matched to a gene: 4. The CDR3 totals 17 residues. Germline V gene lookup returns CDR1 SGHTA and CDR2 FQGNSA. The variable domain in full, completed from reference TRBV7-2 and TRBJ2-3, reads GAGVSQSPSNKVTEKGKDVELRCDPISGHTALYWYRQSLGQGLEFLIYFQGNSAPDKSGLPSDRFSAERTGGSVSTLTIQRTQQEDSAVYLCASSLGLAGAFTDTQYFGPGTRLTVL.

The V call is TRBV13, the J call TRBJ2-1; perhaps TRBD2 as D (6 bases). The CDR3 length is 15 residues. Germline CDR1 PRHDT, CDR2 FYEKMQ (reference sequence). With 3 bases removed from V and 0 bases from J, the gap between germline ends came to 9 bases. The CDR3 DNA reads TGTGCCAGCAGCTTGGGAGCGGGCTCCTACAATGAGCAGTTCTTC. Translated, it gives CASSLGAGSYNEQFF.

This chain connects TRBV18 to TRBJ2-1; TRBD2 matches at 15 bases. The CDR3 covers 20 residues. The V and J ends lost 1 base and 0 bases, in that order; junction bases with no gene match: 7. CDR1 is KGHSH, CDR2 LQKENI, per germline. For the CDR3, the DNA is TGTGCCAGCTCACCACGGACTAGCGGGAGGGGAAGTAGCTCCTACAATGAGCAGTTCTTC. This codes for CASSPRTSGRGSSSYNEQFF.

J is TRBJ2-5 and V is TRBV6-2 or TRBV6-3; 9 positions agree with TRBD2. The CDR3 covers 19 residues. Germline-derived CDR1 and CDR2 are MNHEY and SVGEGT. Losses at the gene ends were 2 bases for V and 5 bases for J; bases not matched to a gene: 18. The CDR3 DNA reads TGTGCCAGCAGTTACGATAGGGGGCAGGTAGCGGGAGAACGGGAGACCCAGTACTTC. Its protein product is CASSYDRGQVAGERETQYF.

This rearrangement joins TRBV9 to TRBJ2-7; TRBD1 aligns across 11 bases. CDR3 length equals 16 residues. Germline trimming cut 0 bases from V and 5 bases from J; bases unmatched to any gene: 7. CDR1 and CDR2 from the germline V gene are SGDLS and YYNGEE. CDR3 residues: CASSVAQDRGLNEQYF. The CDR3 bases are TGTGCCAGCAGCGTAGCCCAGGACAGGGGGCTCAACGAGCAGTACTTC.

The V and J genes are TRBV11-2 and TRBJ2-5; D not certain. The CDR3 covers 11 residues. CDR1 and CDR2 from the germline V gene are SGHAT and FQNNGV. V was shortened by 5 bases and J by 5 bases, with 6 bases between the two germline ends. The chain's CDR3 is CASSPGETQYF. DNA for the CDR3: TGTGCCAGCAGCCCCGGGGAGACCCAGTACTTC.

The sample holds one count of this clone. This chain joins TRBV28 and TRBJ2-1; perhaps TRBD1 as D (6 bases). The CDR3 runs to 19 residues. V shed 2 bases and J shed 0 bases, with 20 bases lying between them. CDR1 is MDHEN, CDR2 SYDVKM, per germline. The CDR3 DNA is TGTGCCAGCAGTTTAGAAATGGCAGGGGATTTTAGCTCCTACAATGAGCAGTTCTTC. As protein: CASSLEMAGDFSSYNEQFF.

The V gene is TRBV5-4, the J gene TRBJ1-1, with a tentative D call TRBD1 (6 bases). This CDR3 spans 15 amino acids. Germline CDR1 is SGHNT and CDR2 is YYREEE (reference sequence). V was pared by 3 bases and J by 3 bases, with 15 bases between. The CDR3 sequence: CASSYTGYGDTEAFF. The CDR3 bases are TGTGCCAGCAGCTACACAGGGTACGGGGACACTGAAGCTTTCTTT.